This TCR beta chain was sequenced in a study of blood T cell repertoires in COVID-19. Study-wide background: There were acute and convalescent COVID-19 samples, and they came from the United States, Italy and Spain. T cells, B-cell-depleted T cells, or PBMCs supplied cDNA or gDNA.

Original methodology: Reference gene primer amplification gave estimated nucleated cell counts. Using immunoSEQ multiplex PCR, the repertoire was profiled, and TCRdb retains in-frame clones only, with some absent. V, J and clone size were drawn from that table, and D and trimming were deduced from the DNA. The sample lists approximately 270,000 clones; 75% to 90% were seen once. Deletions cut 5 bases from V and 0 bases from J, with 8 bases between. This CDR3 comprises 14 residues. Per germline, CDR1 SGHRS and CDR2 YFSETQ. Sequencing was performed on peripheral blood. V gene TRBV5-1 combines with J gene TRBJ1-4; D gene ambiguous. The clonotype originates from a woman between 65 and 79 years old with acute or convalescent COVID-19. The CDR3 region has the DNA TGCGCCAGCAGTTTGAGAGCAACTAATGAAAAACTGTTTTTT. Its protein product is CASSLRATNEKLFF.